This entry concerns a single T cell receptor beta chain. Its antigen is unknown. No much larger clone is present one base from it, and per-base qualities are unavailable. The library was made by multiplex PCR. TCRdb shows the sequencer as Illumina HiSeq 4000. To build TCR beta libraries, CDR3 regions were amplified by Arm-PCR using iRepertoire HTBI primers. Gel purification was performed on PCR products prior to sequencing. Per the original workflow: Gene usage analysis of CDR3 amino acid clonotypes used the 55 to 65 TRBV and about 15 TRBJ segments found across samples. COPE and FqMerger were used to merge the filtered high-quality paired reads into contigs. BLAST was used to align contigs to the IMGT TRBV, TRBD and TRBJ reference genes, and CDR3 was defined following IMGT. Any clonotype with a frequency above 0.1% was counted as a highly expanded clone. Shannon entropy served as the measure of repertoire diversity, while the Gini coefficient captured V-J evenness. Clonotypes shared by more than one individual were considered public. In-frame beta chains were kept once TCRdb had trimmed the public reads at Q25 with fastp and called clones with MiXCR. All rows with the same CDR3 protein become a single entry with the most common DNA and genes. The V and J calls were not made by the authors but by TCRdb's processing. This sample gives hundreds of thousands of distinct CDR3 sequences in total; 16% of them show up just once. 30% of the sample belongs to the ten largest clones.

These data are taken from a study of regulatory T cells in long-lasting Graves disease (dated by TCRdb to the early 2020s). Regarding the study in general: Patients with newly diagnosed Graves' disease had been on antithyroid drugs for under 3 months. TCR sequencing covered some 13 persistent and 20 or so newly diagnosed Graves' disease patients, 33 samples in total. The study was conducted in China and was registered as a clinical trial. Patients with persistent Graves' disease were compared with patients with newly diagnosed Graves' disease using TCR sequencing and RNA sequencing of peripheral blood. Study-level results and caveats: Persistent patients shared more public clonotypes among themselves (2,741) than newly diagnosed patients did (about 970). Compared with newly diagnosed patients, persistent Graves' disease patients had lower TCR Shannon entropy and fewer highly expanded clones, which suggests clonal expansion. Only peripheral blood was studied, because thyroid tissue, the primary lesion, was inaccessible. Only the TCR beta chain was sequenced and analyzed. The small sample size was acknowledged by the authors as a limitation that may reduce accuracy.

The time point label corresponds to: newly diagnosed GD, antithyroid drugs for less than 3 months. For both TCR sequencing and RNA sequencing, RNA was extracted from PBMCs in TRIzol. The diagnosis of Graves' disease was made according to American Thyroid Association guidelines. Patients for the study were recruited at an endocrinology department in Xi'an, China. Each patient gave approximately 8.8 milliliters of peripheral blood, collected in an EDTA anticoagulant tube. Ficoll Paque Plus density gradient separation was used to isolate PBMCs, and no further T cell sorting was done. An Agilent 2100 Bioanalyzer and agarose gel were used to check RNA quality, while a NanoDrop 2000 measured RNA concentration. The sample was also reused in another study, on T cells in Graves' hyperthyroidism and ophthalmopathy. From the second report: Stable Graves' hyperthyroidism was defined as the absence of progression to ophthalmopathy over 18 months of follow-up. Hyperthyroidism patients were newly diagnosed, with disease duration under 2 months, and aged 18 to 65 years. The study excluded patients with uncontrolled infections, other autoimmune diseases, pregnancy or lactation. Diagnoses relied on clinical symptoms, serum thyroxine and TRAb, thyroid ultrasound and orbital computed tomography. The first round of RT-PCR for the TCR CDR3 was performed with the HTBI primer set and the Qiagen OneStep RT-PCR kit. Blood samples also contained most of the expanded thyroid clonotypes (frequency above 0.001), which suggests that blood repertoires may reflect thyroid immune responses. Ophthalmopathy was separated from stable hyperthyroidism by a 13 V-J signature model, with 85% to 90% sensitivity and about 81% specificity obtained in cross-validation and 80%/75% obtained in testing. In validation, the model predicted progression to ophthalmopathy with approximately 70% sensitivity and 72% to 85% specificity, a median of approximately 6.5 months before onset. To identify TCR V-J signatures that set the groups apart, the researchers used a discovery cohort of approximately 98 patients, made up of fewer than 50 with Graves' ophthalmopathy and some 60 with stable Graves' hyperthyroidism. An independent validation cohort of some 18 hyperthyroidism patients and about 15 patients who later progressed to ophthalmopathy tested prospective prediction of ophthalmopathy. The roughly 99 discovery patients were divided at random into training and test sets in a 7:3 ratio. In about 6 Graves' hyperthyroidism patients, the study also compared T-cell repertoires from thyroid tissue with T-cell repertoires from blood. Once sampling was done, hyperthyroidism patients were given methimazole at a starting dose of 30 mg daily, whereas ophthalmopathy patients were given high-dose intravenous methylprednisolone. The libraries were constructed in a second round of multiplex PCR and then size-selected and purified. Paired-end sequencing of the libraries was performed with 100 bp reads on an Illumina HiSeq2000. Raw data were processed with SOAPnuke, discarding reads with adapters, uncalled bases, mean Phred below 15, or no exact constant-primer or identifier match. High-quality paired reads were merged using COPE v1.2.5, and each unique nucleotide sequence was defined as a clonotype. MiTCR v1.1 was used to align the clonotypes against IMGT TRBV, TRBD and TRBJ reference segments. Analysis was restricted to V-J combinations with a frequency above 0.0001, which covered roughly 99% of repertoires. A TCS score was defined as the ratio of F50 (clonal expansion) to E x V (chaos), with BLOSUM62-based TCRdist applied between CDR3 peptides within each V-J. Welch's t-statistics and random forest reduced several hundred V-J features to 10 to 15, which were used in a naive Bayes classifier (R e1071). No statistical method was used to set the sample size in advance, and investigators knew the group allocation. The paper reports TCR Vbeta CDR3 sequencing of roughly 140 peripheral blood samples: 43 ophthalmopathy, under 80 hyperthyroidism and roughly 17 progressor patients.

The receptor comes from a man aged 40-50 years with Graves disease. Donor details come from another sample of the same person, matched by shared clones. The specimen was peripheral blood mononuclear cells (PBMCs), collected at new diagnosis, from a patient treated with antithyroid drugs.

Here is the DNA: TGTGCCAGCAGTGACAGATCGGGGCTTGACACCGGGGAGCTGTTTTTT. Translated, it gives CASSDRSGLDTGELFF. The rearranged segments are TRBV2 and TRBJ2-2; the D gene is possibly TRBD1 or TRBD2, each agreeing over 5 bases. The CDR3, from cysteine to phenylalanine, totals 16 residues. The CDR3 DNA has 48 bases and is translated from base 1. The germline V gene supplies CDR1 SNHLY and CDR2 FYNNEI. The trim is 3 bases for V and 3 bases for J, with a gap of 14 bases between the germline ends.